The TCR beta chain under discussion was sequenced for a study of cytomegalovirus exposure and HLA in healthy donors. Notes on the study in general: Most of the CMV-associated TCR beta chains (in a later analysis) appeared to be HLA-restricted.

A multiplex PCR was run with 60 Vbeta primers and 13 Jbeta primers. Data came from immunoSEQ multiplex PCR; TCRdb stores just in-frame clones and leaves some out. The profile shows approximately 140,000 clones, around 86% of them singletons. This clone was recorded only once. Its antigen is not identified. The junction had 2 bases not matched to a gene; V was cut back by 4 bases and J by 2 bases. The length of the CDR3 is 13 residues. Germline CDR1 WNHNN, CDR2 SYGVQD (reference sequence). The chain recombines TRBV10-1 with TRBJ2-7; 7 bases agree with TRBD1. The sequenced sample consisted of PBMCs. The TCR comes from a man aged 18 to 35 in good health and CMV-seronegative. CDR3 nucleotides: TGCGCCAGCAGTGGACAGGGAGCCTACGAGCAGTACTTC. Protein product: CASSGQGAYEQYF.